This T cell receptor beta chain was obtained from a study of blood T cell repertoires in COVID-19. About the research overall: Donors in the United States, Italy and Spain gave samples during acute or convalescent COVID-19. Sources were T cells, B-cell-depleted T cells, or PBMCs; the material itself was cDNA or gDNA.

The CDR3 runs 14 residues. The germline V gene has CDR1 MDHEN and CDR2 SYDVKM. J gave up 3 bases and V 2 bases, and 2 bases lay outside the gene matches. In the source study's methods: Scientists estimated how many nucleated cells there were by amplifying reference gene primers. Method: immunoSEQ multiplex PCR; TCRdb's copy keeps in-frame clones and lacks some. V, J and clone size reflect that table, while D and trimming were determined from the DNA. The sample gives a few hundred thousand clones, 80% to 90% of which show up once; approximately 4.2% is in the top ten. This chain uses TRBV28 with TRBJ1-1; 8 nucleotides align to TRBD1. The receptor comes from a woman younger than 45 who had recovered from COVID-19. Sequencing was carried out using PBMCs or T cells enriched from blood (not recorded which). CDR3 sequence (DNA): TGTGCCAGCAGTTTAACAGGGGGGGACACTGAAGCTTTCTTT. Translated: CASSLTGGDTEAFF. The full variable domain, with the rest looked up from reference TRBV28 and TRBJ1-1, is DVKVTQSSRYLVKRTGEKVFLECVQDMDHENMFWYRQDPGLGLRLIYFSYDVKMKEKGDIPEGYSVSREKKERFSLILESASTNQTSMYLCASSLTGGDTEAFFGQGTRLTVV.